These T cell receptor beta chains were read from a single sample in a study of OX40 agonist ivuxolimab in advanced cancers. Produced via immunoSEQ multiplex PCR; TCRdb's table is partial and in-frame only. This sample has around 93,000 clones, with around nine tenths found just once. The sequencing here drew on CD4+ or CD8+ T cells sorted from blood, taken in a trial of the OX40 agonist ivuxolimab. Receptors originate from an adult with an advanced solid tumor such as melanoma, head and neck, liver or kidney cancer. Each CDR3 is given with its conserved first and last residue. The size field is filled for only some rows; it gives once, few, many or a size class.

TRBJ2-5,TRBV5-8,NA,CASSLAIQLLGTQYF
TRBJ2-4,TRBV29-1,NA,CSTAGQQNIQYF
TRBJ2-1,TRBV6-5,NA,CASSYRTSGRPNEQFF
TRBJ2-3,TRBV19,NA,CASSGGLASVTDTQYF
TRBJ2-6,TRBV5-4,NA,CASSPPGQGALGANVLTF
TRBJ2-2,TRBV6-6,NA,CASSYLGELFF
TRBJ1-1,TRBV6-6,NA,CASSHGAGAEAFF
TRBJ2-5,TRBV4-3,NA,CASSPRGGETQYF
TRBJ2-3,TRBV29-1,NA,CSATGGGGGTDTQYF
TRBJ2-2,TRBV6-6,NA,CASSPGQHTGELFF
TRBJ1-4,TRBV7-2,NA,CASSLADNTYEKLFF
TRBJ1-2,TRBV5-1,NA,CASSYGQAQNGYTF
TRBJ2-1,TRBV5-6,NA,CASSSGPDAISYNEQFF
TRBJ2-3,TRBV5-1,NA,CASGPTGYTGPDTQYF
TRBJ2-7,TRBV5-4,NA,CASSRTVGEQYF
TRBJ2-5,TRBV9,NA,CASSVWTGGQETQYF
TRBJ1-1,TRBV2,NA,CASSRVNTEAFF
TRBJ2-1,TRBV4-1,NA,CASSQDLAGGYNEQFF
TRBJ1-2,TRBV7-9,NA,CASSLKGNYGYTF
TRBJ2-7,TRBV14,NA,CASSTWGQDYEQYF
TRBJ2-2,TRBV28,NA,CASRTGVPGELFF
TRBJ1-1,TRBV11-2,NA,CASSLERGAEAFF
TRBJ2-2,TRBV27,few,CASSFSTGNAGELFF
TRBJ2-3,TRBV6-4,NA,CASSYLADPSTDTQYF
TRBJ1-2,TRBV6-5,NA,CASRGRGASGYTF
TRBJ2-5,TRBV7-3,NA,CASSPSGGGQETQYF
TRBJ2-3,TRBV7-5,NA,CVRSATPGTRGTDTQYF
TRBJ1-5,TRBV18,NA,CASSPTPLGNQPQHF
TRBJ2-5,TRBV7-9,NA,CASSLAGVGETQYF
TRBJ1-5,TRBV6-1,few,CASAFSGNQPQHF
TRBJ2-5,TRBV5-1,NA,CASSPGRIQETQYF
TRBJ2-2,TRBV5-6,NA,CASSRGLANTGELFF
TRBJ2-1,TRBV2,NA,CASKLAGVGYNEQFF
TRBJ1-6,TRBV18,NA,CASSPPGPDNSPLHF
TRBJ1-5,TRBV5-6,few,CASSLVGAWDQPQHF
TRBJ1-5,TRBV7-7,NA,CASSLGTGSNQPQHF
TRBJ1-5,TRBV11-2,NA,CASSLGGADQPQHF
TRBJ1-3,TRBV5-5,NA,CASSPLPGPGNTIYF